The TCR beta chain under discussion was sequenced for a study of shared clonotypes between healthy human individuals. V was cut by 1 base and J by 9 bases, with 7 bases left in between. The CDR3 has 13 residues. Germline values: CDR1 SEHNR, CDR2 FQNEAQ (reference sequence). Naive CD8 cells, CD45RO-negative and positively selected for CCR7, excluded terminally differentiated effector memory CD45RA+ cells. Adult Caucasians living in Nashville, Tennessee made up all of the donors. The method was immunoSEQ multiplex PCR; TCRdb's version includes in-frame clones alone and lacks a portion of them. The repertoire holds approximately 2,200,000 clones, with roughly 91% as singletons.

Input material: naive CD8+ T cells from PBMCs. The sequence was collected from a man in his late teens or twenties in good health. Some clones in this sample may be carry-over from other donors' samples. The chain links TRBV7-9 to TRBJ1-6; TRBD1 might be the D (5 bases). The CDR3: CASSLDRSSPLHF. CDR3 coding DNA: TGTGCCAGCAGCTTAGACAGGAGTTCACCCCTCCACTTT.